This record looks at one TCR beta chain sequence and its context. The data originate from a study of blood T cell repertoires in COVID-19. Study overall: Samples taken during acute and convalescent COVID-19 were collected in the United States, Italy and Spain. Sources were T cells, B-cell-depleted T cells, or PBMCs; the material itself was cDNA or gDNA.

Germline loops: CDR1 MDHEN, CDR2 SYDVKM. J was trimmed by 11 bases and V by 3 bases; bases with no gene match: 11. CDR3 length: 14 amino acids. The authors' processing: Reference gene primer amplification in the assay estimated nucleated cell counts. Only in-frame clones appear in the TCRdb table, and some are missing; sequencing was by immunoSEQ multiplex PCR. V and J calls and clone size come straight from that table; D and trimming were deduced from the DNA. The repertoire holds some 250,000 clones, with 85% to 90% as singletons. Material: peripheral blood. This sequence joins TRBV28 and TRBJ2-3, with TRBD2 matching over 7 bases. This clonotype was sampled from a woman in her fifties or sixties with COVID-19, enrolled during active disease. The CDR3 DNA sequence: TGTGCCAGCAGTTTTCCCGGACTAGAAACTTTGCAGTATTTT. This encodes CASSFPGLETLQYF.